These 18 T cell receptor beta chains were sequenced from one sample in a study of a mutant IDH1 vaccine in newly diagnosed glioma. Time point: baseline, week 1 (first vaccination visit). Regarding treatment: pre-vaccination baseline after standard-of-care therapy. Using immunoSEQ multiplex PCR, the repertoire was profiled, and TCRdb retains in-frame clones only, with some absent. The sample lists about 30,000 clones, approximately 80% occurring once. Source: PBMCs, taken from a glioma patient treated with radiotherapy, temozolomide or both. The receptors were sampled from a young man with glioma.

The chain links TRBV11-3 to TRBJ2-1, with TRBD2 matching over 11 bases. Germline loops: CDR1 SGHNT, CDR2 YENEEA. This CDR3 contains 16 residues. J lost 4 bases, V lost 5 bases, and 7 bases had no gene match. CDR3 protein: CASSRGLAGIYNEQFF. In DNA form, the CDR3 reads TGTGCCAGCAGCCGTGGACTAGCGGGCATATACAATGAGCAGTTCTTC.

The chain combines TRBV4-3 with TRBJ2-3; tentative D call: TRBD1 (6 bases). In germline, CDR1 is LGHNA, CDR2 YSLEER. With 0 bases removed from V and 4 bases from J, the gap between germline ends came to 17 bases. The CDR3 length is 17 residues. The CDR3 nucleotides read TGCGCCAGCAGCCAAGATCGTAGGCGCAGGGGACCAGATACGCAGTATTTT. Its protein product is CASSQDRRRRGPDTQYF.

This chain links TRBV7-9 with TRBJ1-5, with D uncertain. Per the germline V gene, CDR1 is SEHNR and CDR2 is FQNEAQ (reference sequence). The CDR3 is made up of 14 amino acids. Trimming shortened V by 1 base and J by 5 bases, and 9 bases separated the two germline ends. The CDR3 sequence is CASSLGAAYQPQHF. CDR3 coding DNA: TGTGCCAGCAGCTTAGGGGCAGCATATCAGCCCCAGCATTTT.

This clone was counted a single time. The chain carries TRBV27 and TRBJ2-2, with 7 bases lining up with TRBD1. Per germline, CDR1 MNHEY and CDR2 SMNVEV (reference sequence). The V segment lost 6 bases and the J segment 0 bases; nucleotides outside the gene matches: 7. This CDR3 has 16 residues. CDR3 nucleotide sequence: TGTGCCAGCAGAGGATACAGGGGTGCGAACACCGGGGAGCTGTTTTTT. Amino acid sequence: CASRGYRGANTGELFF.

The chain joins TRBV27 to TRBJ2-1; TRBD1 matches 12 bases. Germline V lookup: CDR1 MNHEY, CDR2 SMNVEV (reference sequence). The CDR3 totals 16 residues. The V and J ends lost 5 bases and 7 bases, in that order; junction bases with no gene match: 9. The CDR3 region is CASSPLPGQGANEQFF. In DNA, the CDR3 is TGTGCCAGCAGTCCACTACCGGGACAGGGGGCAAATGAGCAGTTCTTC.

This clone has a handful of counts. This rearrangement joins TRBV6-1 to TRBJ1-5; TRBD1 is a possible D gene (5 bases). Germline V gene data show CDR1 as MNHNS and CDR2 as SASEGT. Trimming removed 2 bases at V and 13 bases at J, with 18 bases between. This CDR3 spans 14 amino acids. The CDR3 loop reads CASSENYERGEQHF. CDR3 in DNA: TGTGCCAGCAGTGAAAATTACGAGAGGGGAGAACAGCATTTT.

J is TRBJ1-1 and V is TRBV19; a weak D match, TRBD1 (5 bases). The CDR3 spans 15 residues. Germline values: CDR1 LNHDA, CDR2 SQIVND (reference sequence). V shed 5 bases and J shed 5 bases, with 18 bases lying between them. CDR3 residues: CASSLRDGEVTEAFF. The CDR3 DNA sequence: TGTGCCAGTAGTCTTCGGGACGGCGAAGTAACTGAAGCTTTCTTT.

This chain connects TRBV4-1 to TRBJ1-1; 7 bases agree with TRBD1. V gave up 3 bases and J gave up 5 bases; unmatched junction bases: 9. Germline V gene lookup returns CDR1 MGHRA and CDR2 YSYEKL. The CDR3 spans 15 residues. The DNA for the CDR3 is TGCGCCAGCAGCCAGGCCTTCAGGGGGAGAACTGAAGCTTTCTTT. Its protein product is CASSQAFRGRTEAFF.

The chain recombines TRBV19 with TRBJ2-7; 12 nucleotides agree with TRBD2. The CDR3 sequence is 17 residues long. V dropped 4 bases and J dropped 2; count of bases not matched to a gene: 9. The V gene's germline CDR1 is LNHDA and CDR2 SQIVND (reference sequence). The CDR3 DNA sequence: TGTGCCAGTAGTAATCTAGCGGGAGGGAAGGTCCCCTACGAGCAGTACTTC. Its translation is CASSNLAGGKVPYEQYF.

V usage is TRBV19 and J usage is TRBJ2-7, with D maybe TRBD2 (6 bases). The V gene lost 5 bases and the J gene lost 0 bases, with 14 bases spanning the gap. The CDR3 is 15 residues long. CDR1 and CDR2 from the germline V gene are LNHDA and SQIVND (reference sequence). CDR3 sequence reads: CASSSRGGDSYEQYF. CDR3 in DNA: TGTGCCAGTAGTTCCCGGGGCGGGGACTCCTACGAGCAGTACTTC.

This clone was seen more than once but under ten times. This chain uses TRBV5-1 with TRBJ2-3; the match to TRBD1 covers 7 bases. Germline V gene lookup returns CDR1 SGHRS and CDR2 YFSETQ. The ends lost 0 bases at V and 6 bases at J; junction bases unmatched: 4. The CDR3 consists of 14 residues. The CDR3 nucleotides are TGCGCCAGCAGCTTGGAGGGGGCTTCTGATACGCAGTATTTT. Translation gives CASSLEGASDTQYF.

This chain uses TRBV7-8 with TRBJ2-7, with a possible D match to TRBD1 (6 bases). V was clipped by 5 bases and J by 4 bases, with 12 bases between them. This CDR3 is built from 13 residues. The germline gives CDR1 SGHVS, CDR2 FQNEAQ. The CDR3 nucleotides read TGTGCCAGCAGCCGAGGGGGTAAATACGAGCAGTACTTC. Its translation: CASSRGGKYEQYF.

This chain links TRBV30 with TRBJ1-4, with D possibly TRBD1 on 5 matching bases. Trimming cost V 4 bases and J 7 bases, with 19 bases left between them. This CDR3 has 15 amino acids. Germline lookup yields CDR1 GTSNPN and CDR2 SVGIG (reference sequence). The CDR3 bases are TGTGCCTGGAAGGATAAAACAGGCGGCCCTGAAAAACTGTTTTTT. The encoded protein is CAWKDKTGGPEKLFF.

V usage is TRBV7-9 and J usage is TRBJ2-1; D uncertain. There are 14 residues in the CDR3. Germline assignment: CDR1 SEHNR and CDR2 FQNEAQ (reference sequence). Deletions cut 5 bases from V and 4 bases from J, with 12 bases between. The CDR3 DNA sequence: TGTGCCAGCAGCCTCGTCGATTCTTACAATGAGCAGTTCTTC. Translating gives CASSLVDSYNEQFF.

CDR3 DNA sequence: TGTGCCTGGAGTGTAGGGGGGGCTTTGAGCAATCAGCCCCAGCATTTT. Its protein product is CAWSVGGALSNQPQHF. The rearrangement uses TRBV30 and TRBJ1-5; D possibly corresponds to TRBD1 (6 bases). The ends were cut back, 0 bases at V and 1 base at J, with 13 bases in the middle. Germline V gene lookup returns CDR1 GTSNPN and CDR2 SVGIG (reference sequence). The CDR3 is 16 amino acids.

This clone was observed a handful of times. V is TRBV28 and J is TRBJ1-1, with a weak D call TRBD1 (5 bases). Trimming removed 3 bases from V and 3 bases from J, with 11 bases in between. CDR1 is MDHEN, CDR2 SYDVKM, per germline. This CDR3 comprises 14 residues. As DNA, the CDR3 is TGTGCCAGCAGTTTTATGCAGGGTGACACTGAAGCTTTCTTT. Protein: CASSFMQGDTEAFF.

The CDR3 bases are TGTGCCAGCAGTTACCGGACTAGCGGGGGCTACGAGCAGTACTTC. Protein: CASSYRTSGGYEQYF. This chain joins TRBV6-5 and TRBJ2-7; 13 nucleotides align to TRBD2. The CDR3 runs 15 residues. V lost 2 bases to trimming and J lost 3 bases; unmatched junction nucleotides: 1. Looked up from germline, CDR1 is MNHEY and CDR2 is SVGAGI.

The V call is TRBV27, the J call TRBJ2-7; tentatively, D is TRBD2 (6 bases). Deletions cut 6 bases from V and 5 bases from J, with 23 bases between. The V gene's germline CDR1 is MNHEY and CDR2 SMNVEV (reference sequence). CDR3 size: 16 residues. CDR3 loop: CASRIIGYGERDEQYF. The CDR3 DNA sequence: TGTGCCAGCAGGATAATAGGATACGGGGAGCGGGACGAGCAGTACTTC.